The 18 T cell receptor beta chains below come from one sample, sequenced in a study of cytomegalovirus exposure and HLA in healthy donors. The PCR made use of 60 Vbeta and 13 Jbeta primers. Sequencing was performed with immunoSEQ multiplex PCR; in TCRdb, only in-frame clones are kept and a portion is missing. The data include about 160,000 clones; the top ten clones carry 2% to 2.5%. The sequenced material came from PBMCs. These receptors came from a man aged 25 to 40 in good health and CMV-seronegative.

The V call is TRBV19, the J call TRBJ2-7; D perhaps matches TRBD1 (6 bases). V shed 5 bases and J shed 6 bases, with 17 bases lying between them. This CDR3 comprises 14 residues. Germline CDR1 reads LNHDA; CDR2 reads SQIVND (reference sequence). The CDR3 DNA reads TGTGCCAGTAGTGCCTTGGTACAGGGCGGCGAGCAGTACTTC. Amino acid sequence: CASSALVQGGEQYF. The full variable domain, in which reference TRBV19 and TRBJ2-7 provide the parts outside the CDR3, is DGGITQSPKYLFRKEGQNVTLSCEQNLNHDAMYWYRQDPGQGLRLIYYSQIVNDFQKGDIAEGYSVSREKKESFPLTVTSAQKNPTAFYLCASSALVQGGEQYFGPGTRLTVT.

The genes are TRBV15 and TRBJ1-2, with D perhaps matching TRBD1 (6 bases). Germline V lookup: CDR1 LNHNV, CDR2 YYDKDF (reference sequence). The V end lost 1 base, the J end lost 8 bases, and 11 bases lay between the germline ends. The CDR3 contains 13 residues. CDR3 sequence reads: CATSRAGVGGYTF. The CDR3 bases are TGTGCCACCAGCAGAGCAGGGGTAGGGGGCTACACCTTC.

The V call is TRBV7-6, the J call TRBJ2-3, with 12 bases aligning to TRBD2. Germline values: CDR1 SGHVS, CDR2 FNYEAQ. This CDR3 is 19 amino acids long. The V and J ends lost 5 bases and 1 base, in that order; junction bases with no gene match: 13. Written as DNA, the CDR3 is TGTGCCAGCAGCCCTAGAGGACTAGCGGGAATTACCCGCACAGATACGCAGTATTTT. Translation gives CASSPRGLAGITRTDTQYF.

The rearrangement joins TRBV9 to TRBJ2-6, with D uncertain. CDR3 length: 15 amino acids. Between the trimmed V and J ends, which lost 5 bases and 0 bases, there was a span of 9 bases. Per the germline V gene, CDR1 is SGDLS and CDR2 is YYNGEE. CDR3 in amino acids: CASRYPGSGANVLTF. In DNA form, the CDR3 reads TGTGCCAGCAGGTACCCGGGCTCTGGGGCCAACGTCCTGACTTTC.

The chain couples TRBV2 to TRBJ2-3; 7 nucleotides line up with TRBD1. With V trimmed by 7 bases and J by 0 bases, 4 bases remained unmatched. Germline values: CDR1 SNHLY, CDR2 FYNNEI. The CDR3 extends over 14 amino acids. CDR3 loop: CASTDRDSTDTQYF. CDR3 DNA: TGTGCCAGCACAGACAGGGATAGCACAGATACGCAGTATTTT.

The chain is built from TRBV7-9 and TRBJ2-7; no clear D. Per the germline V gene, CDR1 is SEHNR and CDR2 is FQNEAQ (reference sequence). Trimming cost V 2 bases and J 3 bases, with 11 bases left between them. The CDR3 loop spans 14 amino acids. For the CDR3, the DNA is TGTGCCAGCAGCTTAATCCCCAGAAACTACGAGCAGTACTTC. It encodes CASSLIPRNYEQYF.

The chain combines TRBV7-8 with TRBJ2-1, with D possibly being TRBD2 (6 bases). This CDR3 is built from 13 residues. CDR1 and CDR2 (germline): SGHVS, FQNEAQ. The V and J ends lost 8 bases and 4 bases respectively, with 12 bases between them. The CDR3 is CASLGLVYNEQFF. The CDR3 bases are TGTGCCAGCTTGGGACTTGTTTACAATGAGCAGTTCTTC.

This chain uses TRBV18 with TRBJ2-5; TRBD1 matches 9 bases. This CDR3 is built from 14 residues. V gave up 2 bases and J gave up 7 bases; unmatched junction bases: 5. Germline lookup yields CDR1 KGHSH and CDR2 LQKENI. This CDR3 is CASSPDTGGGTQYF. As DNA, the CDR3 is TGTGCCAGCTCACCAGACACAGGGGGCGGGACCCAGTACTTC.

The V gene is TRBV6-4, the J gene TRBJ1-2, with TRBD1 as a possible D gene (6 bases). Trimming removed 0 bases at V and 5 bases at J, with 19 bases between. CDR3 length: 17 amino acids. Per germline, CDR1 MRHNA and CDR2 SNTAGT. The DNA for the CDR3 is TGTGCCAGCAGTGACTCGGAAGCAGGGGTTAGGCAATATGGCTACACCTTC. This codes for CASSDSEAGVRQYGYTF.

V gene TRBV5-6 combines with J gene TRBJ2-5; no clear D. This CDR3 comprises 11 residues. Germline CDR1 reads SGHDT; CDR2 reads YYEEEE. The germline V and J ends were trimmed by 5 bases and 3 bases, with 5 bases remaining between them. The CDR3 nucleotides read TGTGCCAGCAGTTATGAAGAGACCCAGTACTTC. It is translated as CASSYEETQYF.

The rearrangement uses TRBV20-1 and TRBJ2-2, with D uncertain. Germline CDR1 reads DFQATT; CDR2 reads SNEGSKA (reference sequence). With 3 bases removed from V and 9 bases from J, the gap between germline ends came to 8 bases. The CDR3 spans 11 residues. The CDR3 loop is CSASAQWELFF. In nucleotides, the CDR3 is TGCAGTGCTAGTGCTCAGTGGGAGCTGTTTTTT.

In DNA, the CDR3 is TGTGCCAGCAGAGGGGCTAGCGGCAACCAAGAGACCCAGTACTTC. It encodes CASRGASGNQETQYF. The chain recombines TRBV27 with TRBJ2-5, with TRBD2 matching 7 bases. The CDR3 runs to 15 residues. Germline lookup yields CDR1 MNHEY and CDR2 SMNVEV (reference sequence). V lost 6 bases to trimming and J lost 0 bases; unmatched junction nucleotides: 7.

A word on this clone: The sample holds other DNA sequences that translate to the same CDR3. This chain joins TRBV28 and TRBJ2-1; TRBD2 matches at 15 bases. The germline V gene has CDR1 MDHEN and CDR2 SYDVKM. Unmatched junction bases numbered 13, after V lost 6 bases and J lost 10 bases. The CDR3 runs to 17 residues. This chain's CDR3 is CASSRTSGRAGGNEQFF. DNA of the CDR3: TGTGCCAGCAGCCGGACTAGCGGGAGGGCCGGGGGCAACGAGCAGTTCTTC.

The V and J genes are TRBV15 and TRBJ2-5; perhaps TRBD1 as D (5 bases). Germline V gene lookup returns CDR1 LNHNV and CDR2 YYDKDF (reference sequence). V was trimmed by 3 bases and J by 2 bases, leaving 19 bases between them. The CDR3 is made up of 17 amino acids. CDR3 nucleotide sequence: TGTGCCACCAGCAGTCCCCAGGGCAGCCACCCTCAAGAGACCCAGTACTTC. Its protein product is CATSSPQGSHPQETQYF. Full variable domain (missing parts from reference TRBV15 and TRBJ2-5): DAMVIQNPRYQVTQFGKPVTLSCSQTLNHNVMYWYQQKSSQAPKLLFHYYDKDFNNEADTPDNFQSRRPNTSFCFLDIRSPGLGDTAMYLCATSSPQGSHPQETQYFGPGTRLLVL.

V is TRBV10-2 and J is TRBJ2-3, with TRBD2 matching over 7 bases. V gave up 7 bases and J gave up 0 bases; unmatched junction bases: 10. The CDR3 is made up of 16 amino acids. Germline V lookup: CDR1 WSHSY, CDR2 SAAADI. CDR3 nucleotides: TGCGCCAGCACCAGGAGGGGCGGGAGCAGCACAGATACGCAGTATTTT. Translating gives CASTRRGGSSTDTQYF.

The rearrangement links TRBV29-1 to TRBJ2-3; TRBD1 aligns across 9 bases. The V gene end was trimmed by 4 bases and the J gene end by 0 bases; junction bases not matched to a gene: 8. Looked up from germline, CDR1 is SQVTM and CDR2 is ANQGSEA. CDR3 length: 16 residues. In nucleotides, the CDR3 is TGCAGCGTTGGGTCCGGACAGGGGCACAGCACAGATACGCAGTATTTT. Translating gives CSVGSGQGHSTDTQYF.

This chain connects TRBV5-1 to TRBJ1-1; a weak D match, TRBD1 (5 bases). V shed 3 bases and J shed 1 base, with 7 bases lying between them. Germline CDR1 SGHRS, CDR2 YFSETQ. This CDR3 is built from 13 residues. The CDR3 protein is CASSWGENTEAFF. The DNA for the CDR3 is TGCGCCAGCAGCTGGGGGGAGAACACTGAAGCTTTCTTT. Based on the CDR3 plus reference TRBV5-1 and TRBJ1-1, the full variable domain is KAGVTQTPRYLIKTRGQQVTLSCSPISGHRSVSWYQQTPGQGLQFLFEYFSETQRNKGNFPGRFSGRQFSNSRSEMNVSTLELGDSALYLCASSWGENTEAFFGQGTRLTVV.

The CDR3 DNA sequence: TGCGCCAGCAGCCAAGATGTGGTAGGGGCTAGAGAGCAGTACTTC. Amino acids: CASSQDVVGAREQYF. The chain employs TRBV4-1 and TRBJ2-7; D is possibly TRBD1 (5 bases). The CDR3 runs 15 residues. Germline V gene sequence: CDR1 MGHRA, CDR2 YSYEKL. The V end was cut by 0 bases, the J end by 7 bases, with 16 bases between.